Each of the 10 T cell receptor beta chains below was sequenced from the same sample in a study of cytomegalovirus exposure and HLA in healthy donors. The study ran its PCR with 60 Vbeta and 13 Jbeta primers. Repertoires were generated with immunoSEQ multiplex PCR, while TCRdb's copy carries only in-frame clones and drops some. Of about 130,000 clones listed, 74% are singletons. The sample was PBMCs. These TCRs come from a woman aged 50 to 60 in good health and CMV-seropositive.

The V and J genes are TRBV28 and TRBJ1-3, with 7 bases fitting TRBD1. V was clipped by 5 bases and J by 2 bases; unmatched bases: 3. Germline V gives CDR1 MDHEN, CDR2 SYDVKM. This CDR3 has 14 residues. The CDR3 region has the DNA TGTGCCAGCAGTGTCGGGACAGCTGGAAACACCATATATTTT. Translated, it gives CASSVGTAGNTIYF.

The chain is built from TRBV27 and TRBJ2-5; 7 positions agree with TRBD1. The germline V gene has CDR1 MNHEY and CDR2 SMNVEV (reference sequence). The V segment lost 2 bases and the J segment 5 bases; nucleotides outside the gene matches: 8. The CDR3 covers 15 residues. CDR3 sequence (DNA): TGTGCCAGCAGTTTAGAGCACAGGGGTACTGAGACCCAGTACTTC. Its translation: CASSLEHRGTETQYF.

The CDR3 nucleotides read TGTGCCAGCAGCGTAGAACCAGGTTCGAAATCACCCCTCCACTTT. Translating it yields CASSVEPGSKSPLHF. The V call is TRBV9, the J call TRBJ1-6, with no clear D. The CDR3 is 15 residues long. Germline V gene data show CDR1 as SGDLS and CDR2 as YYNGEE. The V end was cut by 0 bases, the J end by 10 bases, with 14 bases between.

The genes are TRBV9 and TRBJ2-4; 9 bases fit TRBD1. Germline V gene data show CDR1 as SGDLS and CDR2 as YYNGEE. V lost 4 bases and J lost 8; bases outside the gene matches: 7. The CDR3 loop spans 14 amino acids. Written as DNA, the CDR3 is TGTGCCAGCAGCCACCCGGGACAGGGAGACATTCAGTACTTC. Translating it yields CASSHPGQGDIQYF.

This chain joins TRBV5-1 and TRBJ2-7; possibly TRBD2 for D (6 bases). The CDR3 runs to 14 residues. Trimming took off 1 base at V and 3 bases at J, with 11 bases between the two ends. Per germline, CDR1 SGHRS and CDR2 YFSETQ. The CDR3 spells CASSLRYGGYEQYF. CDR3 in DNA: TGCGCCAGCAGCTTGCGATACGGGGGCTACGAGCAGTACTTC.

CDR3 amino acids: CASSAGTAYEQYF. In DNA, the CDR3 is TGTGCCAGCAGCGCAGGGACAGCCTACGAGCAGTACTTC. The rearrangement uses TRBV9 and TRBJ2-7, with 7 bases lining up with TRBD1. Germline V gene sequence: CDR1 SGDLS, CDR2 YYNGEE. Trimming took 3 bases from V and 2 from J; bases not matched to a gene: 2. This CDR3 region has 13 residues. The variable domain in full, with the rest retrieved from reference TRBV9 and TRBJ2-7, is DSGVTQTPKHLITATGQRVTLRCSPRSGDLSVYWYQQSLDQGLQFLIQYYNGEERAKGNILERFSAQQFPDLHSELNLSSLELGDSALYFCASSAGTAYEQYFGPGTRLTVT.

V gene TRBV19 combines with J gene TRBJ1-4; maybe TRBD1 (5 bases). The CDR3 extends over 13 amino acids. Deletions cut 6 bases from V and 7 bases from J, with 12 bases between. CDR1 LNHDA and CDR2 SQIVND come from the germline V gene (reference sequence). CDR3 loop: CASSSGFVEKLFF. In DNA, the CDR3 is TGTGCCAGTAGCTCAGGGTTTGTTGAAAAACTGTTTTTT.

V and J are TRBV6-6 and TRBJ1-4; D gene unclear. The CDR3 extends over 15 amino acids. Trimming took 0 bases from V and 3 from J, leaving 8 bases between them. Germline V gene data show CDR1 as MNHNY and CDR2 as SVGAGI (reference sequence). CDR3 sequence reads: CASSYSRLPNEKLFF. The CDR3 DNA reads as TGTGCCAGCAGTTACTCGAGACTACCTAATGAAAAACTGTTTTTT.

This clone occurred a few times. Other DNA variants within this sample encode the same CDR3. CDR3 residues: CASSYPGSYEQYF. The CDR3 nucleotides read TGTGCCAGCAGTTACCCGGGGTCCTACGAGCAGTACTTC. The chain joins TRBV6-6 to TRBJ2-7, with D perhaps TRBD2 (5 bases). The CDR3 is 13 amino acids. V lost 2 bases, J lost 1 base, and 6 bases lay in between. The germline CDR1 and CDR2 sequences are MNHNY and SVGAGI (reference sequence).

The J gene is TRBJ2-7, the V gene TRBV11-3; D is unresolved. This CDR3 contains 13 residues. The germline CDR1 and CDR2 sequences are SGHNT and YENEEA. The ends were cut back, 3 bases at V and 7 bases at J, with 13 bases in the middle. This chain's CDR3 is CASSLMWAGEQYF. The CDR3 DNA reads TGTGCCAGCAGCTTGATGTGGGCTGGTGAGCAGTACTTC.